This T cell receptor beta chain appears in the sequencing data of a study of blood T cell repertoires in COVID-19. Across the whole study: Samples came from the United States, Italy and Spain, spanning acute and convalescent COVID-19. Sources were T cells, B-cell-depleted T cells, or PBMCs; the material itself was cDNA or gDNA.

The germline V and J ends were trimmed by 3 bases and 1 base, with 9 bases remaining between them. Germline assignment: CDR1 LNHDA and CDR2 SQIVND (reference sequence). There are 14 residues in the CDR3. Methods used by the authors: From reference gene primer amplification, estimates of nucleated cell counts were derived. Produced via immunoSEQ multiplex PCR; TCRdb's table is partial and in-frame only. V and J calls plus clone size are reproduced from that table; the DNA served to infer D and trimming. The repertoire consists of around 81,000 clones, with approximately 86% occurring once and the leading ten covering approximately 1.8%.

Sequencing input: peripheral blood. This sequence joins TRBV19 and TRBJ1-1; the D is unclear. This receptor was identified in a woman in her sixties with acute or convalescent COVID-19. This chain's CDR3 is CASSIGLRNTEAFF. CDR3 bases: TGTGCCAGTAGTATTGGTCTACGGAACACTGAAGCTTTCTTT.